This TCR beta chain was retrieved from a study of regulatory T cells in long-lasting Graves disease. Unmatched junction bases numbered 7, after V lost 3 bases and J lost 7 bases. The CDR3 runs to 14 residues. CDR1 is SGHRS, CDR2 YFSETQ, per germline. The time point is: newly diagnosed GD, antithyroid drugs for less than 3 months. Generation of the TCR library employed RNA extracted from PBMCs. This clonotype was recorded many times. Arm-PCR of CDR3 regions and iRepertoire HTBI primers were used to build TCR beta libraries. MiXCR, applied by TCRdb to the multiplex PCR reads, yields one record per CDR3 protein. The data contain more than 350,000 distinct CDR3 sequences, about 16% of them singletons. The data were also submitted as part of a second study, on T cells in Graves' hyperthyroidism and ophthalmopathy. As that report states: Diagnoses were established using clinical symptoms, serum thyroxine and TRAb, thyroid ultrasound and orbital computed tomography.

The TCR comes from a woman under 40 with Graves disease. This rearrangement joins TRBV5-1 to TRBJ2-7; 10 nucleotides align to TRBD2. Sequencing was performed on peripheral blood mononuclear cells (PBMCs), taken at new diagnosis, from a patient treated with antithyroid drugs. CDR3 protein: CASSSSGSSREQYF. DNA of the CDR3: TGCGCCAGCAGCTCTAGCGGGAGCTCGCGGGAGCAGTACTTC.